What follows describes a single T cell receptor (beta chain). Antigen unknown. Assay used: immunoSEQ multiplex PCR; TCRdb lists only in-frame clones, some missing. The sample records over 14,000 clones, over 55% being singletons. This entry belongs to a study of neoadjuvant anti-PD-1 for oral cavity cancer. For the study at large: Before surgery, most patients got three to four biweekly 3 mg/kg nivolumab doses. Patients without progression got a fourth dose around day 43.

General observations from the study: Post-nivolumab, blood T cell clonality was significantly elevated in non-responders.

Germline trimming cut 6 bases from V and 1 base from J; bases unmatched to any gene: 3. Germline V gene lookup returns CDR1 MNHNS and CDR2 SASEGT. This CDR3 has 14 amino acids. No culture or expansion preceded analysis of these blood cells. This specimen consisted of PBMCs, obtained before nivolumab (anti-PD-1) treatment. The TCR originated in a person aged 35-79 years with oral cavity squamous cell carcinoma. The chain recombines TRBV6-1 with TRBJ1-2; 9 nucleotides agree with TRBD1. In DNA, the CDR3 is TGTGCCAGCAGGGGACAGGGAGGTAACTATGGCTACACCTTC. The encoded protein is CASRGQGGNYGYTF.